Presented here are 21 T cell receptor beta chains from one specimen sequenced in a study of HIV-infected patients and healthy controls. Whole blood was used without fractionation, so all unsorted peripheral T cells were included. cDNA was made from approximately 500 ng RNA using alpha and beta constant primers. Alpha and beta chain libraries were made separately by chain-specific third strand synthesis with multiplexing indices. TCRdb reprocessed the 5' RACE reads via MiXCR and lists one record per CDR3 protein. Of under 8,500 distinct CDR3 sequences in the sample, approximately 9.9% were seen once. The sequenced sample was blood, obtained before antiretroviral therapy. These receptors all stem from an adult with HIV infection.

The chain recombines TRBV7-2 with TRBJ2-5; 7 positions match TRBD1. After removal of 5 bases from V and 4 bases from J, the junction contained 7 bases not matched to a gene. Per germline, CDR1 SGHTA and CDR2 FQGNSA. This CDR3 spans 14 amino acids. CDR3 region: CASSRDRAAETQYF. The CDR3 bases are TGTGCCAGCAGCCGAGACAGGGCAGCAGAGACCCAGTACTTC.

Many counts were recorded for this clonotype. V gene TRBV3-1 combines with J gene TRBJ1-1; D call uncertain. Germline values: CDR1 LGHDT, CDR2 YNNKEL (reference sequence). The CDR3 runs 13 residues. Trimming cost V 0 bases and J 0 bases, with 2 bases left between them. The CDR3: CASSQDLNTEAFF. The CDR3 nucleotides are TGTGCCAGCAGCCAAGATCTGAACACTGAAGCTTTCTTT.

This clonotype was seen many times. V usage is TRBV5-1 and J usage is TRBJ1-1; a weak D match, TRBD1 (5 bases). CDR3 length: 14 amino acids. CDR1 SGHRS and CDR2 YFSETQ come from the germline V gene. Trimming shortened V by 0 bases and J by 4 bases, and 10 bases separated the two germline ends. CDR3 in DNA: TGCGCCAGCAGCTTGGCCCAGGGAGGCACTGAAGCTTTCTTT. Translating it yields CASSLAQGGTEAFF.

In its sample, this clonotype ranks as medium-sized. The chain is built from TRBV28 and TRBJ1-1, with D possibly matching TRBD1 (6 bases). Trimming took 6 bases from V and 0 from J, leaving 20 bases between them. The CDR3 is made up of 17 amino acids. Germline V lookup: CDR1 MDHEN, CDR2 SYDVKM. CDR3 sequence: CASSWGWAGDMNTEAFF. In nucleotides, the CDR3 is TGTGCCAGCAGCTGGGGGTGGGCAGGGGACATGAACACTGAAGCTTTCTTT.

This clonotype was counted only a few times. V is TRBV20-1 and J is TRBJ2-1; D gene uncertain. Trimming cost V 3 bases and J 2 bases, with 20 bases left between them. The CDR3 consists of 17 residues. In germline, CDR1 is DFQATT, CDR2 SNEGSKA (reference sequence). CDR3 in DNA: TGCAGTGCTAGGAGGAGCCCTGGGCGGAGTCCCTACAATGAGCAGTTCTTC. Protein sequence: CSARRSPGRSPYNEQFF.

The sample holds many counts of this clonotype. A read error may account for a junction end that differs from germline. This chain links TRBV29-1 with TRBJ2-5; TRBD1 aligns across 8 bases. Germline V gene lookup returns CDR1 SQVTM and CDR2 ANQGSEA. CDR3 size: 12 residues. CDR3 region: CGVTGGLGTQYF. The CDR3 DNA sequence: TGCGGCGTTACAGGGGGGCTTGGGACCCAGTACTTC.

By sample fraction, this clonotype is medium-sized (0.01 to 0.1%). The chain has TRBV7-9 and TRBJ2-2; tentatively, D is TRBD1 or TRBD2 (5 bases each). Germline V gene data show CDR1 as SEHNR and CDR2 as FQNEAQ (reference sequence). Trimming cost V 5 bases and J 3 bases, with 13 bases left between them. The CDR3 is 15 residues long. The CDR3 loop reads CASSPGTYDTGELFF. In nucleotides, the CDR3 is TGTGCCAGCAGCCCCGGGACGTATGACACCGGGGAGCTGTTTTTT.

By frequency in the sample, this clonotype is medium-sized. The V and J genes are TRBV7-2 and TRBJ1-5, with unresolved D. Between the trimmed V and J ends, which lost 2 bases and 0 bases, there was a span of 8 bases. CDR1 is SGHTA, CDR2 FQGNSA, per germline. CDR3 length: 15 amino acids. CDR3 sequence reads: CASSLIWASNQPQHF. The CDR3, as DNA: TGTGCCAGCAGCTTAATATGGGCTAGCAATCAGCCCCAGCATTTT. Combining the CDR3 with reference TRBV7-2 and TRBJ1-5 gives the whole variable domain GAGVSQSPSNKVTEKGKDVELRCDPISGHTALYWYRQSLGQGLEFLIYFQGNSAPDKSGLPSDRFSAERTGGSVSTLTIQRTQQEDSAVYLCASSLIWASNQPQHFGDGTRLSIL.

This clonotype is categorized as medium-sized. The chain carries TRBV5-4 and TRBJ1-1; 7 nucleotides match TRBD1. Germline CDR1 SGHNT, CDR2 YYREEE (reference sequence). There are 15 residues in the CDR3. V lost 0 bases, J lost 6 bases, and 8 bases stayed unmatched. The CDR3, as DNA: TGTGCCAGCAGCTTGGAGGCAGGGGGTATCTCTGAAGCTTTCTTT. Amino acids: CASSLEAGGISEAFF.

This clonotype was seen ten or more times. At one of its ends the junction is not consistent with the germline gene, which may arise from a read error. The chain combines TRBV7-7 with TRBJ2-1, with TRBD1 identical over 7 bases. CDR1 and CDR2 from the germline V gene are SSHAT and FNYEAQ (reference sequence). CDR3 length: 13 amino acids. This CDR3 is CASSPDRYNEQFF. CDR3 coding DNA: TGTGCTAGCAGCCCGGACAGGTACAATGAGCAGTTCTTC.

This clonotype is termed medium-sized. The rearrangement links TRBV7-8 to TRBJ2-2; the D is unclear. Looked up from germline, CDR1 is SGHVS and CDR2 is FQNEAQ. The CDR3 consists of 16 residues. The V end was cut by 4 bases, the J end by 0 bases, with 12 bases between. The CDR3 coding sequence is TGTGCCAGCAGCTCCCCCGGTGGCGCGAACACCGGGGAGCTGTTTTTT. Encoded protein: CASSSPGGANTGELFF. The full variable domain, in which reference TRBV7-8 and TRBJ2-2 provide the parts outside the CDR3, is GAGVSQSPRYKVAKRGQDVALRCDPISGHVSLFWYQQALGQGPEFLTYFQNEAQLDKSGLPSDRFFAERPEGSVSTLKIQRTQQEDSAVYLCASSSPGGANTGELFFGEGSRLTVL.

Within the sample, this clonotype is large. This chain connects TRBV24-1 to TRBJ2-3; D gene ambiguous. This CDR3 is 14 amino acids long. The germline CDR1 and CDR2 sequences are KGHDR and SFDVKD. V was shortened by 6 bases and J by 3 bases, with 12 bases between the two germline ends. The CDR3 DNA reads TGTGCCACCAGTCCGTATCTGGATACAGATACGCAGTATTTT. Encoded protein: CATSPYLDTDTQYF.

This clonotype ranks as medium-sized. The chain links TRBV25-1 to TRBJ1-1; TRBD1 agrees at 8 bases. The germline V gene encodes CDR1 MGHDK and CDR2 SYGVNS. The V gene end was trimmed by 4 bases and the J gene end by 13 bases; junction bases not matched to a gene: 5. The CDR3 is 11 residues long. The CDR3 reads CASSGGQEDFF. The DNA of the CDR3 is TGTGCCAGCAGTGGGGGACAGGAGGATTTCTTT.

The rearrangement joins TRBV28 to TRBJ2-7; TRBD1 matches 7 bases. The V segment lost 2 bases and the J segment 6 bases; nucleotides outside the gene matches: 10. CDR1 and CDR2 (germline): MDHEN, SYDVKM. This CDR3 contains 15 residues. The CDR3 here is CASSLRTGPASEQYF. The CDR3 DNA sequence: TGTGCCAGCAGTTTAAGGACAGGCCCTGCCTCCGAGCAGTACTTC.

This clonotype was seen many times. The chain has TRBV20-1 and TRBJ1-2, with 7 nucleotides matching TRBD1. V shed 0 bases and J 4 bases; nucleotides not matched to a gene: 8. CDR3 length equals 15 residues. Per germline, CDR1 DFQATT and CDR2 SNEGSKA (reference sequence). The CDR3 DNA follows: TGCAGTGCTAGAGATCCGGAGGGGGCCCGCTATGGCTACACCTTC. It yields the protein CSARDPEGARYGYTF.

The chain carries TRBV19 and TRBJ1-1, with TRBD1 identical over 8 bases. The V and J ends lost 6 bases and 1 base, in that order; junction bases with no gene match: 4. Germline CDR1 and CDR2: LNHDA and SQIVND (reference sequence). The CDR3 extends over 14 amino acids. The chain's CDR3 is CASSLGTGNTEAFF. CDR3 bases: TGTGCCAGTAGCCTAGGGACAGGGAACACTGAAGCTTTCTTT.

By its share, this clonotype is medium-sized. The chain links TRBV10-2 to TRBJ1-5; D unresolved. V lost 2 bases and J lost 1, with 6 bases in between. CDR1 and CDR2 from the germline V gene are WSHSY and SAAADI. This CDR3 is 14 amino acids long. This chain's CDR3 is CASSEIQSNQPQHF. CDR3 DNA: TGCGCCAGCAGTGAGATTCAGAGCAATCAGCCCCAGCATTTT.

This clonotype appeared many times. The CDR3, as DNA: TGTGCCAGCAGCCAGGGCAGGGGCTACGAGCAGTACTTC. The encoded protein is CASSQGRGYEQYF. The V gene is TRBV3-1, the J gene TRBJ2-7, with a tentative D call TRBD1 (6 bases). This CDR3 comprises 13 residues. Germline CDR1 reads LGHDT; CDR2 reads YNNKEL (reference sequence). The germline V and J ends were trimmed by 3 bases and 3 bases, with 9 bases remaining between them.

This sequence joins TRBV29-1 and TRBJ1-1; TRBD1 matches 10 bases. CDR3 length equals 16 residues. Germline V CDR1 and CDR2: SQVTM, ANQGSEA. Unmatched junction bases numbered 16, after V lost 7 bases and J lost 5 bases. This chain's CDR3 is CSAMTGGDLRATEAFF. The CDR3, as DNA: TGCAGCGCTATGACAGGGGGCGACCTCAGGGCAACTGAAGCTTTCTTT.

The chain has TRBV19 and TRBJ2-1; 10 bases align to TRBD1. The CDR3 is 14 residues long. Germline lookup yields CDR1 LNHDA and CDR2 SQIVND (reference sequence). Losses at the gene ends were 6 bases for V and 5 bases for J; bases not matched to a gene: 4. The CDR3 spells CASRSGQGNNEQFF. CDR3 DNA sequence: TGTGCCAGTAGATCGGGACAGGGGAACAATGAGCAGTTCTTC.

By share, this clonotype ranks as hyperexpanded. The genes are TRBV6-6 and TRBJ2-4, with a possible D match to TRBD1 (6 bases). Trimming took off 10 bases at V and 8 bases at J, with 12 bases between the two ends. Germline CDR1 and CDR2: MNHNY and SVGAGI (reference sequence). This CDR3 region has 11 residues. For the CDR3, the DNA is TGTGCCACCGAACACAGGGACATTCAGTACTTC. Its translation: CATEHRDIQYF.